These 20 T cell receptor beta chains were all obtained from the same sample, sequenced in a study of OX40 agonist ivuxolimab in advanced cancers. Sequenced by immunoSEQ multiplex PCR; TCRdb stores in-frame clones only, minus some. The sample lists 81,000 or so clones, more than 75% seen once, with roughly 0.44% in the top ten. The sequencing used CD4+ or CD8+ T cells sorted from blood, collected in a trial of the OX40 agonist ivuxolimab. These receptor sequences come from an adult with an advanced solid tumor such as melanoma, head and neck, liver or kidney cancer.

The V call is TRBV27, the J call TRBJ2-7, with TRBD2 matching 7 bases. The germline CDR1 and CDR2 sequences are MNHEY and SMNVEV (reference sequence). J gave up 5 bases and V 0 bases, and 7 bases lay outside the gene matches. This CDR3 is 15 amino acids long. CDR3 sequence: CASSLSEAGSNEQYF. The DNA of the CDR3 is TGTGCCAGCAGTTTATCAGAAGCGGGGTCTAACGAGCAGTACTTC.

This chain links TRBV18 with TRBJ1-5; tentatively, D is TRBD1 (6 bases). Deletions cut 1 base from V and 2 bases from J, with 15 bases between. CDR1 and CDR2 (germline): KGHSH, LQKENI. The CDR3 extends over 17 amino acids. The CDR3 loop is CASSPLPSTGRNQPQHF. The CDR3 nucleotides read TGTGCCAGCTCACCACTCCCCTCGACAGGCCGCAATCAGCCCCAGCATTTT.

The V gene is TRBV6-4, the J gene TRBJ1-4; 7 nucleotides line up with TRBD1. Germline CDR1 reads MRHNA; CDR2 reads SNTAGT. V was pared by 4 bases and J by 8 bases, with 4 bases of the junction left unmatched. CDR3 length equals 13 residues. This chain's CDR3 is CASSGNRGEKLFF. In nucleotides, the CDR3 is TGTGCCAGCAGTGGTAACAGGGGCGAAAAACTGTTTTTT.

V usage is TRBV29-1 and J usage is TRBJ1-2; D gene ambiguous. V was trimmed by 7 bases and J by 7 bases, leaving 13 bases between them. The CDR3 has 11 amino acids. Germline-derived CDR1 and CDR2 are SQVTM and ANQGSEA. This CDR3 reads CSARVVGGYTF. CDR3 DNA sequence: TGCAGCGCCCGGGTGGTGGGTGGCTACACCTTC.

V usage is TRBV7-3 and J usage is TRBJ1-5; D unclear. The length of the CDR3 is 14 residues. Trimming pared 6 bases from V and 2 bases from J, leaving 11 bases between. CDR1 and CDR2 (germline): SGHTA, FQGTGA. The CDR3 reads CASSLGFGNQPQHF. The CDR3 coding sequence is TGTGCCAGCAGTTTGGGGTTCGGCAATCAGCCCCAGCATTTT. Using reference TRBV7-3 and TRBJ1-5 for the parts outside the CDR3, the full variable domain is GAGVSQTPSNKVTEKGKYVELRCDPISGHTALYWYRQSLGQGPEFLIYFQGTGAADDSGLPNDRFFAVRPEGSVSTLKIQRTERGDSAVYLCASSLGFGNQPQHFGDGTRLSIL.

There are a few counts of this clone. The chain joins TRBV5-1 to TRBJ1-6; 9 bases are shared with TRBD1. V was clipped by 4 bases and J by 9 bases; unmatched bases: 8. Germline CDR1 is SGHRS and CDR2 is YFSETQ. This CDR3 is 15 amino acids long. CDR3 region: CASSRTGVSGSPLHF. The DNA for the CDR3 is TGCGCCAGCAGCCGGACAGGGGTATCTGGTTCACCCCTCCACTTT.

J is TRBJ1-3 and V is TRBV21-1. TRBV21-1 is given as a pseudogene. The CDR3 runs to 17 residues. CDR3 sequence: CASSNRDYPSSGNTIYF. The CDR3 DNA follows: TGTGCCAGCAGCAATCGGGATTACCCCTCCTCTGGAAACACCATATATTTT.

The chain employs TRBV6-5 and TRBJ1-4; possibly TRBD1 for D (6 bases). Trimming pared 8 bases from V and 7 bases from J, leaving 17 bases between. CDR1 is MNHEY, CDR2 SVGAGI, per germline. The CDR3 runs 14 residues. The CDR3 protein is CASGILGASEKLFF. The CDR3 bases are TGTGCCAGCGGGATACTGGGGGCGAGTGAAAAACTGTTTTTT.

The chain uses TRBV19 and TRBJ2-3; D call uncertain. V lost 7 bases and J 0 bases, leaving 11 bases between the germline ends. Germline CDR1 is LNHDA and CDR2 is SQIVND (reference sequence). The CDR3 length is 14 residues. CDR3 sequence reads: CASKVVSSTDTQYF. In nucleotides, the CDR3 is TGTGCCAGTAAGGTCGTTTCGAGCACAGATACGCAGTATTTT.

The chain combines TRBV9 with TRBJ1-1; no clear D. Looked up from germline, CDR1 is SGDLS and CDR2 is YYNGEE. Trimming pared 4 bases from V and 4 bases from J, leaving 11 bases between. This CDR3 region has 13 residues. The chain's CDR3 is CASSPPLGTEAFF. As DNA, the CDR3 is TGTGCCAGCAGCCCCCCCCTGGGCACTGAAGCTTTCTTT.

The chain combines TRBV5-1 with TRBJ1-4; D call uncertain. This CDR3 region has 16 residues. CDR1 and CDR2 (germline): SGHRS, YFSETQ. The ends were cut back, 4 bases at V and 8 bases at J, with 21 bases in the middle. CDR3 nucleotide sequence: TGCGCCAGCAGCCCTCCTTTATCGGAGGGTGGGGAAAAACTGTTTTTT. It translates to CASSPPLSEGGEKLFF.

This chain uses TRBV6-5 with TRBJ1-2; D remains ambiguous. This CDR3 contains 14 residues. V shed 1 base and J shed 8 bases, with 14 bases lying between them. Germline lookup yields CDR1 MNHEY and CDR2 SVGAGI. CDR3 in DNA: TGTGCCAGCAGTTACTTGCCCTCCTCGGGGGGCTACACCTTC. Amino acids: CASSYLPSSGGYTF.

A single count supports this clone. The J gene is TRBJ1-1, the V gene TRBV18, with unresolved D. Germline V gene lookup returns CDR1 KGHSH and CDR2 LQKENI. CDR3 size: 13 residues. V was clipped by 6 bases and J by 8 bases, with 16 bases between them. For the CDR3, the DNA is TGTGCCAGCTCGGCCGGACGGTCCTGGGAAGCTTTCTTT. Amino acids: CASSAGRSWEAFF.

This rearrangement joins TRBV5-1 to TRBJ2-7; D not certain. Looked up from germline, CDR1 is SGHRS and CDR2 is YFSETQ. This CDR3 is built from 14 residues. V was shortened by 2 bases and J by 4 bases, with 13 bases between the two germline ends. CDR3 sequence: CASSLGQFPYEQYF. The CDR3 DNA is TGCGCCAGCAGCTTAGGGCAGTTCCCTTACGAGCAGTACTTC.

V usage is TRBV5-1 and J usage is TRBJ2-6; D could derive from TRBD1 or TRBD2 (5 bases each). Trimming shortened V by 4 bases and J by 6 bases, and 17 bases separated the two germline ends. The CDR3 covers 16 residues. Germline-derived CDR1 and CDR2 are SGHRS and YFSETQ. The DNA for the CDR3 is TGCGCCAGCAGCCGGGACCCACAGGAGTCGGCCAACGTCCTGACTTTC. Its protein is CASSRDPQESANVLTF.

This chain uses TRBV18 with TRBJ1-4, with 7 bases aligning to TRBD1. Germline V lookup: CDR1 KGHSH, CDR2 LQKENI. The V segment lost 6 bases and the J segment 8 bases; nucleotides outside the gene matches: 12. The CDR3 loop spans 15 amino acids. CDR3 DNA sequence: TGTGCCAGCTCCCGGACCCGGGACAGTGGCGAAAAACTGTTTTTT. The encoded protein is CASSRTRDSGEKLFF. The complete variable domain, with remaining parts taken from reference TRBV18 and TRBJ1-4, reads NAGVMQNPRHLVRRRGQEARLRCSPMKGHSHVYWYRQLPEEGLKFMVYLQKENIIDESGMPKERFSAEFPKEGPSILRIQQVVRGDSAAYFCASSRTRDSGEKLFFGSGTQLSVL.

V usage is TRBV5-4 and J usage is TRBJ1-6, with D unclear. Trimming shortened V by 4 bases and J by 13 bases, and 21 bases separated the two germline ends. This CDR3 is built from 15 residues. The germline gives CDR1 SGHNT, CDR2 YYREEE (reference sequence). CDR3 protein: CASSRNKGLLWPLHF. The CDR3 DNA follows: TGTGCCAGCAGCCGTAACAAGGGCCTTCTGTGGCCCCTCCACTTT.

The CDR3 loop is CASRRLVGGPNGELFF. The CDR3 nucleotides read TGTGCCAGTAGGAGACTAGTGGGGGGGCCAAACGGGGAGCTGTTTTTT. This sequence joins TRBV19 and TRBJ2-2; perhaps TRBD2 as D (7 bases). CDR1 LNHDA and CDR2 SQIVND come from the germline V gene (reference sequence). Trimming removed 6 bases from V and 7 bases from J, with 21 bases in between. The CDR3 length is 16 residues.

Of note for this clone: A read error may produce the germline difference seen at one junction end. Other DNA sequences in the same sample also yield this CDR3. The chain is built from TRBV5-1 and TRBJ2-4; D remains ambiguous. The CDR3 is 13 residues long. Germline CDR1 SGHRS, CDR2 YFSETQ. Written as DNA, the CDR3 is TGCGCCAGTAGCTTTAGGCTATTTGACATTCAGTACTTC. It yields the protein CASSFRLFDIQYF.

The chain links TRBV27 to TRBJ1-2, with D perhaps TRBD1 (5 bases). There are 15 residues in the CDR3. Germline values: CDR1 MNHEY, CDR2 SMNVEV (reference sequence). V was pared by 4 bases and J by 8 bases, with 20 bases between. The CDR3 DNA follows: TGTGCCAGCAGTTCCAGGACACGGCGAATGGGGGGCTACACCTTC. It translates to CASSSRTRRMGGYTF.